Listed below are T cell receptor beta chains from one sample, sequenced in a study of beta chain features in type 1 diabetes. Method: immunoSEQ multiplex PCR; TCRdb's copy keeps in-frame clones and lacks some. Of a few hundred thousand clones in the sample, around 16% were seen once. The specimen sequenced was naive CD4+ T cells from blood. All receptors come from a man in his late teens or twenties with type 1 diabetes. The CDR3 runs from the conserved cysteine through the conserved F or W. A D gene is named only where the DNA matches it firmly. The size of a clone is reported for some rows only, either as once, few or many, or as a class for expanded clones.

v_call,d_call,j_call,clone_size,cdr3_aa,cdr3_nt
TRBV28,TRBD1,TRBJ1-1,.,CASFRGQGARSFF,TGTGCCAGCTTCCGCGGACAGGGGGCGAGATCTTTCTTT
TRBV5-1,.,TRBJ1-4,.,CASSPGVGGNEKLFF,TGCGCCAGCAGCCCGGGCGTCGGAGGGAATGAAAAACTGTTTTTT
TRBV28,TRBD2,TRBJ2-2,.,CASGAGGNTGELFF,TGTGCCAGCGGAGCGGGGGGTAACACCGGGGAGCTGTTTTTT
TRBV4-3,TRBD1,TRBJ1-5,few,CASSQVPLTGTDQPQHF,TGCGCCAGCAGCCAAGTCCCACTGACAGGGACAGATCAGCCCCAGCATTTT
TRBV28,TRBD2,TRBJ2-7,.,CASSPPGLAGGLGPF,TGTGCCAGCAGCCCCCCGGGACTAGCGGGGGGGCTTGGGCCCTTC
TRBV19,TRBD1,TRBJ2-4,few,CASTDGQGAKNIQYF,TGTGCCAGTACCGACGGACAGGGGGCCAAAAACATTCAGTACTTC
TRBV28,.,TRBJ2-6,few,CAIPGGSARSGANVLTF,TGTGCCATCCCGGGGGGCAGCGCCCGCTCTGGGGCCAACGTCCTGACTTTC
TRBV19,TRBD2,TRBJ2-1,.,CASMFRASGYNEQFF,TGTGCCAGTATGTTTAGGGCTAGCGGCTACAATGAGCAGTTCTTC
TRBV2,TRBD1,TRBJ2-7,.,CASSDGTGSSEQYF,TGTGCCAGCAGTGATGGGACAGGCAGCAGCGAGCAGTACTTC
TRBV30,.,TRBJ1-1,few,CAWSVGANTEAFF,TGTGCCTGGAGTGTTGGGGCGAACACTGAAGCTTTCTTT
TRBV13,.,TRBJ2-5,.,CASSPRPGETQYF,TGTGCCAGCAGCCCTCGGCCGGGAGAGACCCAGTACTTC
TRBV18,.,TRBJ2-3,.,CASSPGGSTTDTQYF,TGTGCCAGCTCACCAGGGGGCAGTACGACAGATACGCAGTATTTT
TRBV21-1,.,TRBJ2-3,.,CAKARTQRYF,TGTGCCAAAGCCCGTACCCAAAGGTATTTT
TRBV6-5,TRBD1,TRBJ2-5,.,CASSAVQGAETQYF,TGTGCCAGCAGTGCCGTCCAGGGGGCGGAGACCCAGTACTTC
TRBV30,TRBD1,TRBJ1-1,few,CAWSPGTGSTEAFF,TGTGCCTGGAGTCCCGGGACAGGGAGCACTGAAGCTTTCTTT
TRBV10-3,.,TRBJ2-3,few,CAISPSRAGATDTQYF,TGTGCCATCAGTCCTTCCCGTGCGGGGGCCACAGATACGCAGTATTTT
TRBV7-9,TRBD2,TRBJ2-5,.,CASSLKGLGETQYF,TGTGCCAGCAGCTTAAAGGGACTAGGAGAGACCCAGTACTTC
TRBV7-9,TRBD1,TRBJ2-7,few,CASSSLDRGRDEQYF,TGTGCCAGCAGCTCCTTAGACAGGGGGCGCGACGAGCAGTACTTC
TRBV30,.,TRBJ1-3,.,CAWSGGAASGNTIYF,TGTGCCTGGAGTGGGGGCGCGGCCTCTGGAAACACCATATATTTT
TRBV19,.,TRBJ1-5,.,CASKVAGESNQPQHF,TGTGCCAGTAAGGTTGCCGGGGAGAGCAATCAGCCCCAGCATTTT
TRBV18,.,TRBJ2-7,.,CASSPPAKRFDEQYF,TGTGCCAGCTCACCCCCGGCTAAGCGGTTCGACGAGCAGTACTTC
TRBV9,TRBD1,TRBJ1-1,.,CASRTGPNTEAFF,TGTGCCAGTAGGACAGGGCCGAACACTGAAGCTTTCTTT
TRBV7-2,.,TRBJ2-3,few,CASSLLGFGTDTQYF,TGTGCCAGCAGCTTACTAGGATTCGGCACAGATACGCAGTATTTT
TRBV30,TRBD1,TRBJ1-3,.,CAWTQGAGNTIYF,TGTGCCTGGACACAGGGGGCTGGAAACACCATATATTTT
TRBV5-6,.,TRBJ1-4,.,CASSFQGGEKLFF,TGTGCCAGCAGCTTTCAGGGAGGGGAAAAACTGTTTTTT